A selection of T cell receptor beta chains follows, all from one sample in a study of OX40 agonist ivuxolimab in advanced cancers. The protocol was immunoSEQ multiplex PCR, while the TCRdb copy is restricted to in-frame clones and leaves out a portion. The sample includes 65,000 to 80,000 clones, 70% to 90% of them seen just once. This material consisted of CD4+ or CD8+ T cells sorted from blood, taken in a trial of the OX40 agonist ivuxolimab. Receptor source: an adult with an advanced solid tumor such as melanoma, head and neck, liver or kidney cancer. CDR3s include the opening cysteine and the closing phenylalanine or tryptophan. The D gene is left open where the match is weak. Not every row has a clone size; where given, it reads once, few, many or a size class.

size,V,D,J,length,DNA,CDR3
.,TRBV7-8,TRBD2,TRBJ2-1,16,TGTGCCAGCAGCTCGCGTTGGGGCGGGGGGGACAATGAGCAGTTCTTC,CASSSRWGGGDNEQFF
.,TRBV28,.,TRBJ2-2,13,TGTGCCAGCCAGTACTCGAACACCGGGGAGCTGTTTTTT,CASQYSNTGELFF
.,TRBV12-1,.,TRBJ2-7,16,TGTGCCAGCAGCTTTGGTGGTCCAGGCAGCTCCTACGAGCAGTACTTC,CASSFGGPGSSYEQYF
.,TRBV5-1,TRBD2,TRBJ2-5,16,TGCGCCAGCAGCTGGACTAGCGGGGGGCTCCAAGAGACCCAGTACTTC,CASSWTSGGLQETQYF
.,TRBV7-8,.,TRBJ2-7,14,TGTGCCAGCAGCTTAACCCCAGGGAGCGACGAGCAGTACTTC,CASSLTPGSDEQYF
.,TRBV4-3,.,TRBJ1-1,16,TGCGCCAGCAGCCAAGGTTGGAGGGAAAGGAACACTGAAGCTTTCTTT,CASSQGWRERNTEAFF
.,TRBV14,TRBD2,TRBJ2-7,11,TGTGCCAGCAGCGTCGGGAGGGAGCAGTACTTC,CASSVGREQYF
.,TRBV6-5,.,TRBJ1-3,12,TGTGCCAGCCAAACGGAGGAAAACACCATATATTTT,CASQTEENTIYF
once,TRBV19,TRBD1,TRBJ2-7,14,TGTGCCAGTACCCAAAGGGACAGCCCCTACGAGCAGTACTTC,CASTQRDSPYEQYF
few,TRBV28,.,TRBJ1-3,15,TGTGCCAGCAGTTTAGGGGATTTCTCTGGAAACACCATATATTTT,CASSLGDFSGNTIYF
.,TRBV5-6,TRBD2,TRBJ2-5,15,TGTGCCAGCAGCTTCGGCGGGACTATGGGGGAGACCCAGTACTTC,CASSFGGTMGETQYF
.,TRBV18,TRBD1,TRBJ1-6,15,TGTGCCAGCTCACCGGGGGGACAGGGAGGTTCACCCCTCCACTTT,CASSPGGQGGSPLHF
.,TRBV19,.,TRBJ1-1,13,TGTGCCAGTAGTATCCAGGGAGCCACTGAAGCTTTCTTT,CASSIQGATEAFF
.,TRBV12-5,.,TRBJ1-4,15,TGTGCTAGTGGCTCGGGGGGGGCAACTAATGAAAAACTGTTTTTT,CASGSGGATNEKLFF
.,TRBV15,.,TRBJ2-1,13,TGTGCCACCAGCAGAGGTAGCAACTATGAGCAGTTCTTC,CATSRGSNYEQFF
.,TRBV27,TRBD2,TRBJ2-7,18,TGTGCCAGCAGTTACGGTCGGACTAGCGGGAAAGGGATCTACGAGCAGTACTTC,CASSYGRTSGKGIYEQYF
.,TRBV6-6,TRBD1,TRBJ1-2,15,TGTGCCAGCAGTGCGGACAGGCAAGGGTACTATGGCTACACCTTC,CASSADRQGYYGYTF
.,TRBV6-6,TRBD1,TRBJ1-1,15,TGTGCCAGCAACCCATCCGACAGGGGAGGTACTGAAGCTTTCTTT,CASNPSDRGGTEAFF
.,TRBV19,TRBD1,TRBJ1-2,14,TGTGCCAGCAGTAAACAGGGGGCAAACTATGGCTACACCTTC,CASSKQGANYGYTF
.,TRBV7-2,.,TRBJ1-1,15,TGTGCCAGCAGCTCAGGAATGAGGGGGAGCGCTGAAGCTTTCTTT,CASSSGMRGSAEAFF
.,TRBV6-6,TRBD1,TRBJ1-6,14,TGTGCCAGCAACATGGGACAGTATAATTCACCCCTCCACTTT,CASNMGQYNSPLHF
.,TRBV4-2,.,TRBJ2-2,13,TGTGCCAGCAGCCAAGCGACCGCCCGGGAGCTGTTTTTT,CASSQATARELFF
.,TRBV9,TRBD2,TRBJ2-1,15,TGTGCCAGCAGCGCTAGTAGCGGGACCTACAATGAGCAGTTCTTC,CASSASSGTYNEQFF
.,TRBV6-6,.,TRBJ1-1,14,TGTGCCAGCAGTTACTTGTCGGCGAACACTGAAGCTTTCTTT,CASSYLSANTEAFF
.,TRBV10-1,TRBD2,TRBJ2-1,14,TGCGCCAGCAGTCAAAGCGGGAGCCGGGGTGAGCAGTTCTTC,CASSQSGSRGEQFF
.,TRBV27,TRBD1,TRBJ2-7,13,TGTGCCAGCAGTTCAACAGGGGGTTACGAGCAGTACTTC,CASSSTGGYEQYF
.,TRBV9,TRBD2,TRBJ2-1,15,TGTGCCAGCAGTGCTAGCGGGGGGGCCGCGAATGAGCAGTTCTTC,CASSASGGAANEQFF
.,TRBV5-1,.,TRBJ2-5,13,TGCGCCAGCTGCCGAGGAGCCCAAGAGACCCAGTACTTC,CASCRGAQETQYF
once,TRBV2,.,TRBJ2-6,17,TGTGCCAGCAGTGTGGAGGGGCTTTTTACTGGGGCCAACGTCCTGACTTTC,CASSVEGLFTGANVLTF
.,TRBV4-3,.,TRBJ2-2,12,TGCGCCAGCAGCCAGGTTACCGGGGAGCTGTTTTTT,CASSQVTGELFF
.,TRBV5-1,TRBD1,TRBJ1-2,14,TGCGCCAGCAGCCTGGGACAGGGTGGCTATGGCTACACCTTC,CASSLGQGGYGYTF
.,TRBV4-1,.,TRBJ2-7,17,TGCGCCAGCAGCCAAGTCCCTCTTGGGTCCATCCCGAGGGAGCAGTACTTC,CASSQVPLGSIPREQYF
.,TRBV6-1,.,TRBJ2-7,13,TGTGCCAGCAGTGAAATTTGGTGGGGAGAGCAGTACTTC,CASSEIWWGEQYF
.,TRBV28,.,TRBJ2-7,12,TGTGCCAGCAGTTGGGGGGAACACGAGCAGTACTTC,CASSWGEHEQYF
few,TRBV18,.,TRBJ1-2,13,TGTGCCAGCTCACCACCGGGGCCCTATGGCTACACCTTC,CASSPPGPYGYTF
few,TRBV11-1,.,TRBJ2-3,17,TGTGCCAGCAGCCTTCTAAGTTCCAGCGGCAGCACAGATACGCAGTATTTT,CASSLLSSSGSTDTQYF
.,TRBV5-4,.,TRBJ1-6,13,TGTGCCAGCAGCCTCAGGGGAAATTCACCCCTCCACTTT,CASSLRGNSPLHF
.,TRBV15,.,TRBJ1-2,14,TGTGCCACCAGCAGAGCGCAGGGCAACTATGGCTACACCTTC,CATSRAQGNYGYTF
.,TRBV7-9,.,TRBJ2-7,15,TGTGCCAGCAGCCGAGAGCGGCTCCGGGCCTACGAGCAGTACTTC,CASSRERLRAYEQYF
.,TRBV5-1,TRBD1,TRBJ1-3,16,TGCGCCAGCAGCTTGGGGACAGGGGCTTACGGAAACACCATATATTTT,CASSLGTGAYGNTIYF
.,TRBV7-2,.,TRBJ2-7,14,TGTGCCAGCAGCTTAAGTGGGTGGGGGGACGAGCAGTACTTC,CASSLSGWGDEQYF
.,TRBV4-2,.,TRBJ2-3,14,TGTGCCAGCAGCCAGCCGGGGCGCACAGATACGCAGTATTTT,CASSQPGRTDTQYF
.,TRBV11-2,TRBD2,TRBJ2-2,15,TGTGCCAGCCGACCCGGGGGGGCTCGGACCGGGGAGCTGTTTTTT,CASRPGGARTGELFF
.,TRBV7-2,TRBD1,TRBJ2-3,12,TGTGCCAGCAGCTATAGGACAGGGACGCAGTATTTT,CASSYRTGTQYF
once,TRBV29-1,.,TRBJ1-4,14,TGCAGCGTTGAAGCCATGGGAACCGATGAAAAACTGTTTTTT,CSVEAMGTDEKLFF
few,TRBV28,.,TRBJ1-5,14,TGTGCCAGCAGTAAACAGCTTAGCAATCAGCCCCAGCATTTT,CASSKQLSNQPQHF
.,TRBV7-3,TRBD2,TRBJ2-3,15,TGTGCCAGCAGTCGTGGCGGGGGTAGGTCAGATACGCAGTATTTT,CASSRGGGRSDTQYF